This paragraph reports one TCR beta chain. The antigen remains unidentified. Sequencing used immunoSEQ multiplex PCR; TCRdb keeps in-frame clones, though not all of them. Altogether 68,000 or so clones are present, 80% being singletons, with the ten largest covering more than 9%. Trimming cost V 5 bases and J 2 bases, with 14 bases left between them. The CDR3 totals 15 residues. Germline CDR1 and CDR2: SGHAT and FQNNGV. Antigen-specific CD4+ T cells were expanded (with viral peptide pools) by the ViraFEST assay ahead of sequencing. Following a roughly 11-day culture, CD4+ T cells were purified. Vaccinees lacked prior SARS-CoV-2 infection and tested negative for nucleocapsid antibodies. These data belong to a study of vaccination effects on CD4 cells after COVID-19. Broader study findings: Healthy vaccinees' vaccine-induced clones included only 1 of 255 cross-reacting with common cold coronaviruses.

This chain uses TRBV11-2 with TRBJ2-3; D might be TRBD1 or TRBD2, each matching 5 bases. The sequence came from a human donor who received a COVID-19 vaccine. The sample was CD4+ T cells from PBMCs cultured with SARS-CoV-2 spike peptides, taken before COVID-19 vaccination. The CDR3 is CASSPPGGLTDTQYF. In DNA, the CDR3 is TGTGCCAGCAGCCCCCCTGGGGGTCTCACAGATACGCAGTATTTT. Drawing the rest from reference TRBV11-2 and TRBJ2-3, the complete variable domain is EAGVAQSPRYKIIEKRQSVAFWCNPISGHATLYWYQQILGQGPKLLIQFQNNGVVDDSQLPKDRFSAERLKGVDSTLKIQPAKLEDSAVYLCASSPPGGLTDTQYFGPGTRLTVL.